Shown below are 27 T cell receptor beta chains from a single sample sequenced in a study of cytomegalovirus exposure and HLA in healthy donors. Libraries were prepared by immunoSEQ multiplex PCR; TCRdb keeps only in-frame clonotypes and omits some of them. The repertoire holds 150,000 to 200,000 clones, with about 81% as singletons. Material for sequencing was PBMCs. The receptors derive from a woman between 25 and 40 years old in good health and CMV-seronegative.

The CDR3 is CASSLGRLAYNEQFF. CDR3 nucleotide sequence: TGCGCCAGCAGCTTGGGACGGCTAGCCTACAATGAGCAGTTCTTC. This rearrangement joins TRBV5-1 to TRBJ2-1; D not certain. Germline loops: CDR1 SGHRS, CDR2 YFSETQ. V lost 0 bases and J lost 2, with 9 bases in between. CDR3 length: 15 residues.

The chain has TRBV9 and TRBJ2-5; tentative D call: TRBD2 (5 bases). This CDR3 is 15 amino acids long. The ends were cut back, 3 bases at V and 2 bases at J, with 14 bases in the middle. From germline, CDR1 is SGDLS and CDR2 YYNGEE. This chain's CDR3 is CASSASGREQETQYF. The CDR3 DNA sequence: TGTGCCAGCAGCGCCTCCGGACGGGAACAAGAGACCCAGTACTTC.

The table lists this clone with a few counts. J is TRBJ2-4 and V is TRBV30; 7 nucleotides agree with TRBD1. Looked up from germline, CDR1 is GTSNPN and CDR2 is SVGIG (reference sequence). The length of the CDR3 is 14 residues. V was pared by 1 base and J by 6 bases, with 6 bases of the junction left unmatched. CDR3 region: CAWSGPGQRNIQYF. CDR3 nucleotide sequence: TGTGCCTGGAGTGGGCCGGGACAGCGAAACATTCAGTACTTC.

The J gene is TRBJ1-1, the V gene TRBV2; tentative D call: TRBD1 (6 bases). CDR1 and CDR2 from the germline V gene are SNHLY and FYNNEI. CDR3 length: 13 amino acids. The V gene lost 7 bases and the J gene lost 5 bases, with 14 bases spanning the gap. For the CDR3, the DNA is TGTGCCAGCACCCTGGACAGTCAAACTGAAGCTTTCTTT. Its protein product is CASTLDSQTEAFF.

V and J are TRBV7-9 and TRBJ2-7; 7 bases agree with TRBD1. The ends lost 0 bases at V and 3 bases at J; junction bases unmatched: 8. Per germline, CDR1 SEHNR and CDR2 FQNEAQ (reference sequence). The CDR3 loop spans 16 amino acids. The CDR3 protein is CASSLALGQLSYEQYF. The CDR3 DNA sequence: TGTGCCAGCAGCTTAGCCCTGGGACAGCTGAGCTACGAGCAGTACTTC. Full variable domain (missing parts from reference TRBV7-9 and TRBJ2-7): DTGVSQNPRHKITKRGQNVTFRCDPISEHNRLYWYRQTLGQGPEFLTYFQNEAQLEKSRLLSDRFSAERPKGSFSTLEIQRTEQGDSAMYLCASSLALGQLSYEQYFGPGTRLTVT.

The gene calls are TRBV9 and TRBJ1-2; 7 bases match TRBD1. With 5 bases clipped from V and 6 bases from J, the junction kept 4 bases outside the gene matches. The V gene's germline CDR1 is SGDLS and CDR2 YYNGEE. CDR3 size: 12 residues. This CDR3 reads CASRGDSNGYTF. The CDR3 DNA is TGTGCCAGCAGGGGGGACAGCAATGGCTACACCTTC.

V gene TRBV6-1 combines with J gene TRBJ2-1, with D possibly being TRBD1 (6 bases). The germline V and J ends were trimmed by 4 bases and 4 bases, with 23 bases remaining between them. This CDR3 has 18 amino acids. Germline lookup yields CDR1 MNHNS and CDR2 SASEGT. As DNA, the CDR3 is TGTGCCAGCAGTGGCCCTCTCGGCAGGGGACCATGGTACAATGAGCAGTTCTTC. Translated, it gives CASSGPLGRGPWYNEQFF.

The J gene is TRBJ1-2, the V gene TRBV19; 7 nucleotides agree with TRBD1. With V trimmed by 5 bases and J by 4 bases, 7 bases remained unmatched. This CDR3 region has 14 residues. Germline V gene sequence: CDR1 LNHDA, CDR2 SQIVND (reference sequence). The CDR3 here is CASSSSTGSYGYTF. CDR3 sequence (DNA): TGTGCCAGTAGTTCCTCGACAGGGAGCTATGGCTACACCTTC.

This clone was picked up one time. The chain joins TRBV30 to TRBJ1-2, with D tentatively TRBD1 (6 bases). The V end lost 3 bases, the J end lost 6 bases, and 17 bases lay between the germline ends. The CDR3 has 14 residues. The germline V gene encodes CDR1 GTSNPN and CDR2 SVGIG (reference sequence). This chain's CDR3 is CAWSRTEFYHGYTF. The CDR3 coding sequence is TGTGCCTGGAGCCGGACAGAATTTTACCATGGCTACACCTTC. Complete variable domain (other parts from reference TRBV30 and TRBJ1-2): SQTIHQWPATLVQPVGSPLSLECTVEGTSNPNLYWYRQAAGRGLQLLFYSVGIGQISSEVPQNLSASRPQDRQFILSSKKLLLSDSGFYLCAWSRTEFYHGYTFGSGTRLTVV.

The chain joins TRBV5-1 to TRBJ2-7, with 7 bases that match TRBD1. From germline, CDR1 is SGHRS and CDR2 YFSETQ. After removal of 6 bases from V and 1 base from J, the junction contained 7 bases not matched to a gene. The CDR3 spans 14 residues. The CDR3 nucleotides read TGCGCCAGCAAGACAGGGCTTGGATCCTACGAGCAGTACTTC. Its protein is CASKTGLGSYEQYF.

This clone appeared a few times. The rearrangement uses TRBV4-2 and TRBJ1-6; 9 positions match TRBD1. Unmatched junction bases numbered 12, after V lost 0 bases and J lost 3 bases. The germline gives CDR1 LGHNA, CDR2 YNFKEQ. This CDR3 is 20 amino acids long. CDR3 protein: CASSQDVGTGSGGYNSPLHF. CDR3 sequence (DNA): TGTGCCAGCAGCCAAGATGTAGGGACAGGGAGCGGTGGCTATAATTCACCCCTCCACTTT.

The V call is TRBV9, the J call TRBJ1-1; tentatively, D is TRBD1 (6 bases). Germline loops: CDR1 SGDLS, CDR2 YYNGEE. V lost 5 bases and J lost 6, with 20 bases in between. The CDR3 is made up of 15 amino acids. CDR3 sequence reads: CASSVLLGGGPEAFF. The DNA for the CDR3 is TGTGCCAGCAGTGTCCTCCTGGGAGGGGGTCCTGAAGCTTTCTTT.

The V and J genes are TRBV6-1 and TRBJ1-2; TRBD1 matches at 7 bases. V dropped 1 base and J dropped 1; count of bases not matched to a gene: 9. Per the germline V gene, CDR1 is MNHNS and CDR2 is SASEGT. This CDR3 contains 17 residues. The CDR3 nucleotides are TGTGCCAGCAGTGAAGGTACAGGGGCCGGATATAACTATGGCTACACCTTC. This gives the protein CASSEGTGAGYNYGYTF.

The CDR3 DNA follows: TGTGCCAGCAGTGGACTGAGGACAGGGGGAAGTTCCTGGAATGGCTACACCTTC. It encodes CASSGLRTGGSSWNGYTF. The chain employs TRBV25-1 and TRBJ1-2; 10 bases match TRBD1. Per the germline V gene, CDR1 is MGHDK and CDR2 is SYGVNS. The CDR3 is made up of 18 amino acids. V was clipped by 4 bases and J by 6 bases; unmatched bases: 17.

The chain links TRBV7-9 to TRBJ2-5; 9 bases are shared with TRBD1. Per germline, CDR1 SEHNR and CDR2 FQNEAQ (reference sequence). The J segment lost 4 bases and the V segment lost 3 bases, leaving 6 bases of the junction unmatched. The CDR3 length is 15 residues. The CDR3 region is CASSLGTGGGETQYF. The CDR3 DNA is TGTGCCAGCAGCTTGGGAACAGGGGGCGGAGAGACCCAGTACTTC.

CDR3 nucleotide sequence: TGTGCCAGCAGTCGGTCGGGACTCCACTACGAGCAGTACTTC. Translated, it gives CASSRSGLHYEQYF. The chain links TRBV27 to TRBJ2-7; a weak D match, TRBD2 (6 bases). The germline V and J ends were trimmed by 5 bases and 3 bases, with 14 bases remaining between them. Germline V gene data show CDR1 as MNHEY and CDR2 as SMNVEV (reference sequence). The CDR3 covers 14 residues.

The CDR3 loop reads CASSLDRNTGELFF. The CDR3 DNA reads TGTGCCAGCAGCTTGGACAGGAACACCGGGGAGCTGTTTTTT. This rearrangement joins TRBV5-4 to TRBJ2-2; D is ambiguous. CDR1 and CDR2 from the germline V gene are SGHNT and YYREEE (reference sequence). The V gene lost 0 bases and the J gene lost 1 base, with 4 bases spanning the gap. CDR3 size: 14 residues.

In DNA form, the CDR3 reads TGTGCCAGCAGTGATGGACTATCACAGACAGATACGCAGTATTTT. Protein sequence: CASSDGLSQTDTQYF. The chain employs TRBV25-1 and TRBJ2-3, with a weak D call TRBD2 (6 bases). The CDR3 spans 15 residues. The V end lost 3 bases, the J end lost 3 bases, and 13 bases lay between the germline ends. In germline, CDR1 is MGHDK, CDR2 SYGVNS.

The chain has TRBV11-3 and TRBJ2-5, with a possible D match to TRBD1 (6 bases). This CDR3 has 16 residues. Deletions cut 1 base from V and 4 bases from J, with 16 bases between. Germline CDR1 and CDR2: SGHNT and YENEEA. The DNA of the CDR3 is TGTGCCAGCAGCTTAGGAAACGGCAGGGGTCGAGAGACCCAGTACTTC. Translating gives CASSLGNGRGRETQYF. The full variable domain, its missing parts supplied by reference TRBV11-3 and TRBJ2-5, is EAGVVQSPRYKIIEKKQPVAFWCNPISGHNTLYWYLQNLGQGPELLIRYENEEAVDDSQLPKDRFSAERLKGVDSTLKIQPAELGDSAVYLCASSLGNGRGRETQYFGPGTRLLVL.

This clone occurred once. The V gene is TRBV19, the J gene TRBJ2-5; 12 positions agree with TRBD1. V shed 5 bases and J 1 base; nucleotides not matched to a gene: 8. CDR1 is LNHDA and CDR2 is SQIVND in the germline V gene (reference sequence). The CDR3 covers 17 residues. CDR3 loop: CASSHGTGGAPQETQYF. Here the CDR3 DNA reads TGTGCCAGTAGTCACGGGACAGGGGGCGCCCCCCAAGAGACCCAGTACTTC.

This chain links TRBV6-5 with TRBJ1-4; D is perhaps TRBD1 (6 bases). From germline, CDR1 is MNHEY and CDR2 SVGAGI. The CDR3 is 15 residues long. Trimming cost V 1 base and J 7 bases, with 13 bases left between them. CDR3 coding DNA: TGTGCCAGCAGTTACTTGGGGGGGGCAGGTGAAAAACTGTTTTTT. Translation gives CASSYLGGAGEKLFF.

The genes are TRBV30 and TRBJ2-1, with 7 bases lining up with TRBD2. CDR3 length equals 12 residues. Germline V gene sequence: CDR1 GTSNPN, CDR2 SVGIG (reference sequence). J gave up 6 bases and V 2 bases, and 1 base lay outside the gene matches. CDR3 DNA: TGTGCCTGGAGTTCGGGGGGCAATGAGCAGTTCTTC. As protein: CAWSSGGNEQFF.

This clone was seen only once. CDR3 nucleotides: TGTGCCAGCAGTGAACTGGTGTCAACAGGGGGAAACACCATATATTTT. This codes for CASSELVSTGGNTIYF. The chain employs TRBV6-1 and TRBJ1-3; weak D call: TRBD1 (6 bases). CDR1 and CDR2 from the germline V gene are MNHNS and SASEGT. Between the trimmed V and J ends, which lost 2 bases and 4 bases, there was a span of 15 bases. The CDR3 runs 16 residues.

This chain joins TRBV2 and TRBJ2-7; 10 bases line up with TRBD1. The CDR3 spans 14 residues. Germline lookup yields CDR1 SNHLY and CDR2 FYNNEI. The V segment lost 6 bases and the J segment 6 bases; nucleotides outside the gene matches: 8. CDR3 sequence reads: CASSGGDRGVEQYF. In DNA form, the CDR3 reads TGTGCCAGCAGCGGCGGGGACAGGGGTGTCGAGCAGTACTTC.

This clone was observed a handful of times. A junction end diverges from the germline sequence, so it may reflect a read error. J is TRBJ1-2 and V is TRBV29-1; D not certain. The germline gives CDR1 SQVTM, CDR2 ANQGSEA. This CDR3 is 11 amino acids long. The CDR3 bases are TGCAGCGTTGAAACCTACTACGGCTACACCTTC. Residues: CSVETYYGYTF. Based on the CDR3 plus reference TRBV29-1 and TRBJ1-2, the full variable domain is SAVISQKPSRDICQRGTSLTIQCQVDSQVTMMFWYRQQPGQSLTLIATANQGSEATYESGFVIDKFPISRPNLTFSTLTVSNMSPEDSSIYLCSVETYYGYTFGSGTRLTVV.

CDR3 bases: TGTGCCACCAGCAGAGCGGCGGGACAGCCCCAGCATTTT. It encodes CATSRAAGQPQHF. The chain couples TRBV15 to TRBJ1-5, with D uncertain. This CDR3 spans 13 amino acids. Between the trimmed V and J ends, which lost 1 base and 7 bases, there was a span of 8 bases. The V gene's germline CDR1 is LNHNV and CDR2 YYDKDF (reference sequence).

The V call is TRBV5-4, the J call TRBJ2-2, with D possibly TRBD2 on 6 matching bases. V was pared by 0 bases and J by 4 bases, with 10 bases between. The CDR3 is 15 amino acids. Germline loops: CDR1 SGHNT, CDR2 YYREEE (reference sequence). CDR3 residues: CASSLAATSTGELFF. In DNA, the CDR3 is TGTGCCAGCAGCTTGGCCGCGACTAGCACCGGGGAGCTGTTTTTT.